The next 15 T cell receptor beta chains were all read from a single sample in a study of regulatory T cells in long-lasting Graves disease. Researchers made TCR beta libraries by using iRepertoire HTBI primers and running Arm-PCR on CDR3 regions. Each CDR3 protein gets one entry after TCRdb re-called the multiplex PCR reads with MiXCR. The table has over 350,000 distinct CDR3 sequences, approximately 15% seen once. The time point: newly diagnosed GD, antithyroid drugs for less than 3 months. With RNA extracted from PBMCs as input, the TCR library was made. The sample was also reused in another study, on T cells in Graves' hyperthyroidism and ophthalmopathy.

Specimen: peripheral blood mononuclear cells (PBMCs), collected at new diagnosis, from a patient treated with antithyroid drugs. The receptor set was obtained from a woman aged 40 to 50 with Graves disease.

There are a few counts of this clonotype. In DNA, the CDR3 is TGTGCCAGCAATACCGGGACGTCGTCCTACAATGAGCAGTTCTTC. Encoded protein: CASNTGTSSYNEQFF. This rearrangement joins TRBV6-1 to TRBJ2-1; TRBD1 or TRBD2 may be the D gene (5 bases each). Germline V gene lookup returns CDR1 MNHNS and CDR2 SASEGT. There are 15 residues in the CDR3. V was pared by 7 bases and J by 1 base, with 14 bases between.

This CDR3 is CASFLAGGYEQYF. The CDR3 nucleotides read TGTGCCAGCTTCCTAGCGGGAGGTTACGAGCAGTACTTC. This chain uses TRBV18 with TRBJ2-7; 11 positions agree with TRBD2. With 7 bases clipped from V and 4 bases from J, the junction kept 3 bases outside the gene matches. CDR3 length: 13 amino acids. CDR1 KGHSH and CDR2 LQKENI come from the germline V gene. The variable domain in full, completed from reference TRBV18 and TRBJ2-7, reads NAGVMQNPRHLVRRRGQEARLRCSPMKGHSHVYWYRQLPEEGLKFMVYLQKENIIDESGMPKERFSAEFPKEGPSILRIQQVVRGDSAAYFCASFLAGGYEQYFGPGTRLTVT.

This clonotype occurred many times. CDR3 protein: CASSSDGFEAFF. The CDR3 DNA reads as TGTGCCAGCAGTTCGGACGGCTTTGAAGCTTTCTTT. This chain connects TRBV6-4 to TRBJ1-1; D is unresolved. The CDR3 sequence is 12 residues long. Trimming shortened V by 5 bases and J by 7 bases, and 11 bases separated the two germline ends. Per germline, CDR1 MRHNA and CDR2 SNTAGT.

There are many counts of this clonotype. The chain links TRBV27 to TRBJ1-1; D remains unclear. Between the trimmed V and J ends, which lost 5 bases and 10 bases, there was a span of 14 bases. CDR1 is MNHEY and CDR2 is SMNVEV in the germline V gene (reference sequence). CDR3 length: 12 residues. The CDR3 DNA sequence: TGTGCCAGCAGTGACGGTTCCCGAGGAGCTTTCTTT. Translating it yields CASSDGSRGAFF.

The chain is built from TRBV4-1 and TRBJ2-7, with 9 bases identical to TRBD1. Germline V gene lookup returns CDR1 MGHRA and CDR2 YSYEKL. After removal of 2 bases from V and 2 bases from J, the junction contained 16 bases not matched to a gene. The CDR3 has 19 amino acids. The CDR3 DNA follows: TGCGCCAGCAGCCAAATCACCGGGACAGGGTCTAGTCCTCCCTACGAGCAGTACTTC. Amino acids: CASSQITGTGSSPPYEQYF.

The chain uses TRBV10-3 and TRBJ2-7, with TRBD1 matching 9 bases. There are 15 residues in the CDR3. V shed 0 bases, J shed 1 base, and the junction held 1 base outside the gene matches. From germline, CDR1 is ENHRY and CDR2 SYGVKD. The CDR3 bases are TGTGCCATCAGTGAGTCAGGGACAGGGTCCTACGAGCAGTACTTC. It yields the protein CAISESGTGSYEQYF.

This clonotype was detected ten times or more. V and J are TRBV6-2 or TRBV6-3 and TRBJ2-1; 11 bases are shared with TRBD2. CDR3 length: 21 residues. Trimming cost V 2 bases and J 8 bases; bases outside gene matches: 23. Germline V gene lookup returns CDR1 MNHEY and CDR2 SVGEGT. This CDR3 reads CASSYRLGRLAGPSSGDEQFF. The DNA for the CDR3 is TGTGCCAGCAGTTACCGGTTGGGGCGACTAGCGGGGCCCTCCTCGGGCGATGAGCAGTTCTTC.

With respect to this clonotype: Given a much more abundant clone one base away, this may be a read error. The rearrangement joins TRBV6-6 to TRBJ1-1, with 7 nucleotides matching TRBD1. V trimming: 0 bases; J trimming: 10 bases; junction bases outside the gene matches: 11. The CDR3 is 15 residues long. Germline V gene lookup returns CDR1 MNHNY and CDR2 SVGAGI (reference sequence). For the CDR3, the DNA is TGTGCCAGCAGTTACTCGACAGGGCGCGGTTCGGGAGCTTTCTTT. Protein product: CASSYSTGRGSGAFF.

Ten or more counts support this clonotype. The genes are TRBV28 and TRBJ2-5, with D possibly being TRBD1 (6 bases). Germline loops: CDR1 MDHEN, CDR2 SYDVKM. This CDR3 comprises 14 residues. V was clipped by 0 bases and J by 4 bases, with 9 bases between them. CDR3 sequence reads: CASSLWRRGETQYF. DNA of the CDR3: TGTGCCAGCAGTTTATGGCGCAGGGGAGAGACCCAGTACTTC.

In the case of this clonotype: This may be a read error: a much more frequent sequence differs by one nucleotide. The missing conserved phenylalanine or tryptophan at the end of this CDR3 makes a read error likely. This chain links TRBV5-5 with TRBJ2-7, with TRBD2 matching over 11 bases. The CDR3 is made up of 15 amino acids. CDR1 is SGHKS, CDR2 YYEKEE, per germline (reference sequence). The V segment lost 2 bases and the J segment 3 bases; nucleotides outside the gene matches: 4. This CDR3 is CASSFGTSGFYEQYY. CDR3 DNA: TGTGCCAGCAGCTTCGGGACTAGCGGATTCTACGAGCAGTACTAC.

In its sample, this clonotype was seen many times. The genes are TRBV20-1 and TRBJ2-5; 16 positions agree with TRBD2. CDR1 and CDR2 from the germline V gene are DFQATT and SNEGSKA (reference sequence). The CDR3 sequence is 16 residues long. V was clipped by 6 bases and J by 4 bases; unmatched bases: 8. In DNA form, the CDR3 reads TGCAGTGCCACCGGGACTAGCGGGAGGGAGGGAGAGACCCAGTACTTC. It specifies CSATGTSGREGETQYF.

The chain combines TRBV4-3 with TRBJ1-5; possible D gene TRBD1, 6 bases. Deletions cut 1 base from V and 1 base from J, with 8 bases between. The germline CDR1 and CDR2 sequences are LGHNA and YSLEER. This CDR3 is 15 amino acids long. CDR3 sequence reads: CASSQVTGSNQPQHF. In DNA form, the CDR3 reads TGCGCCAGCAGCCAAGTCACAGGGAGCAATCAGCCCCAGCATTTT.

The V and J genes are TRBV6-2 or TRBV6-3 and TRBJ2-7; 8 bases fit TRBD1. The CDR3 consists of 14 residues. Germline lookup yields CDR1 MNHEY and CDR2 SVGEGT. The V and J ends lost 4 bases and 5 bases, in that order; junction bases with no gene match: 7. In DNA form, the CDR3 reads TGTGCCAGCAGTTCGGACAGGGTCCTGAACGAGCAGTACTTC. It codes for CASSSDRVLNEQYF.

This clonotype was detected ten times or more. The chain carries TRBV29-1 and TRBJ2-1, with D perhaps TRBD2 (6 bases). The CDR3 runs 13 residues. Germline-derived CDR1 and CDR2 are SQVTM and ANQGSEA. V was shortened by 3 bases and J by 6 bases, with 12 bases between the two germline ends. The CDR3 protein is CSVDPGVGNEQFF. The CDR3 DNA reads as TGCAGCGTTGACCCGGGGGTTGGCAATGAGCAGTTCTTC.

This clonotype was counted ten times or more. The gene calls are TRBV2 and TRBJ2-1; D perhaps matches TRBD1 (6 bases). Trimming shortened V by 8 bases and J by 7 bases, and 18 bases separated the two germline ends. The CDR3 sequence is 14 residues long. In germline, CDR1 is SNHLY, CDR2 FYNNEI. The CDR3 nucleotides read TGTGCCAGCGACCCTGGGGGCTTAGGGAATGAGCAGTTCTTC. Its protein is CASDPGGLGNEQFF.